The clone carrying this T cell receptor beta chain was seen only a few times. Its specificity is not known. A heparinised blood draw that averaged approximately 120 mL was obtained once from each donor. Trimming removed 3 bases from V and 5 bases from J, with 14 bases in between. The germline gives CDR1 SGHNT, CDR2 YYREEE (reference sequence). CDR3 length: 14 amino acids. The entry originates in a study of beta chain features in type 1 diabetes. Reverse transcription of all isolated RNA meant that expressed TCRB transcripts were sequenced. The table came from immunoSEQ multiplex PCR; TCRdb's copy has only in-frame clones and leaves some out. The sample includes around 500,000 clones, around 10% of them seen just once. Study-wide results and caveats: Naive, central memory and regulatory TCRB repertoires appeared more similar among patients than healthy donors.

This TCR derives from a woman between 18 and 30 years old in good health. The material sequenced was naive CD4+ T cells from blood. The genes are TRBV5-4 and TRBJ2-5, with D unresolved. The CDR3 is CASSSRIRGETQYF. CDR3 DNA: TGTGCCAGCAGCTCCCGGATTAGAGGCGAGACCCAGTACTTC.